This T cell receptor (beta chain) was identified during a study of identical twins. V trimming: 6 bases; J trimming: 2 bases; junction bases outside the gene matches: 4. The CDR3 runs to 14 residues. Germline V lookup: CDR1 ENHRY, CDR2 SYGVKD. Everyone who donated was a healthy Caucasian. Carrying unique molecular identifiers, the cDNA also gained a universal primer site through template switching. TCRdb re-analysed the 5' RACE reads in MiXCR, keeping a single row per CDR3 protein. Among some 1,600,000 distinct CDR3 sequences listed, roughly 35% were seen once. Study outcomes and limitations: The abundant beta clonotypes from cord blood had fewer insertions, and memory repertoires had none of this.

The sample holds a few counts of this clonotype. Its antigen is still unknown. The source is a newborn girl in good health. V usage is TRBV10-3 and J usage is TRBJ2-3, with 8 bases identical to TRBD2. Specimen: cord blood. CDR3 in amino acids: CAIRTSANTDTQYF. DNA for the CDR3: TGTGCCATCAGGACTAGCGCAAACACAGATACGCAGTATTTT.